These 13 T cell receptor beta chains were sequenced from one sample in a study of identical twins. TCRdb reprocessed the 5' RACE reads with MiXCR, giving one entry per CDR3 protein. This sample has more than 350,000 distinct CDR3 sequences, with approximately 9.1% found just once. Sequencing was performed on naive T cells sorted from blood. These receptors all stem from a woman in her forties or fifties in good health.

In its sample, this clonotype was seen a few times. CDR3 nucleotides: TGCAGTGCTAGAAGTTCGGGACCCTATGGCTACACCTTC. This translates into CSARSSGPYGYTF. V and J are TRBV20-1 and TRBJ1-2, with D maybe TRBD1 (5 bases). There are 13 residues in the CDR3. The V gene lost 2 bases and the J gene lost 4 bases, with 11 bases spanning the gap. CDR1 and CDR2 from the germline V gene are DFQATT and SNEGSKA (reference sequence).

The V and J genes are TRBV5-1 and TRBJ2-1; 11 nucleotides line up with TRBD2. CDR3 size: 18 residues. Germline V gene data show CDR1 as SGHRS and CDR2 as YFSETQ. J lost 6 bases, V lost 0 bases, and 11 bases had no gene match. Written as DNA, the CDR3 is TGCGCCAGCAGCTTGGCCGCTAGCGGGAGGAGATTGGGCAATGAGCAGTTCTTC. Translating it yields CASSLAASGRRLGNEQFF.

This clonotype has more than one count but fewer than ten. This chain connects TRBV12-3 or TRBV12-4 to TRBJ1-2; D ambiguous. Trimming shortened V by 6 bases and J by 13 bases, and 18 bases separated the two germline ends. The CDR3 consists of 12 residues. CDR3 sequence: CASRYSLAPATF. The CDR3 nucleotides are TGTGCCAGCAGATATAGCCTAGCCCCGGCCACCTTC.

The V and J genes are TRBV25-1 and TRBJ2-1, with 8 bases matching TRBD2. The CDR3 sequence is 15 residues long. Germline V CDR1 and CDR2: MGHDK, SYGVNS. Trimming took 2 bases from V and 4 from J; bases not matched to a gene: 4. The CDR3 loop reads CASSEGGGLYNEQFF. The CDR3 DNA follows: TGTGCCAGCAGTGAAGGCGGGGGGTTGTACAATGAGCAGTTCTTC. The variable domain in full, with the rest retrieved from reference TRBV25-1 and TRBJ2-1, is EADIYQTPRYLVIGTGKKITLECSQTMGHDKMYWYQQDPGMELHLIHYSYGVNSTEKGDLSSESTVSRIRTEHFPLTLESARPSHTSQYLCASSEGGGLYNEQFFGPGTRLTVL.

This clonotype has a handful of counts. The rearrangement joins TRBV7-9 to TRBJ1-5, with D possibly TRBD1 on 5 matching bases. V lost 1 base and J 4 bases, leaving 11 bases between the germline ends. Germline V gives CDR1 SEHNR, CDR2 FQNEAQ (reference sequence). The CDR3 is made up of 15 amino acids. CDR3 in DNA: TGTGCCAGCAGCTTAGGAGAGGGGCGGAATCAGCCCCAGCATTTT. Translating it yields CASSLGEGRNQPQHF.

In this sample, this clonotype turned up many times. The CDR3, as DNA: TGCAGTGCTTCTAGCGGGGTTAGCACAGATACGCAGTATTTT. Protein: CSASSGVSTDTQYF. This chain uses TRBV20-1 with TRBJ2-3, with TRBD2 matching over 9 bases. CDR3 length: 14 amino acids. V gave up 5 bases and J gave up 0 bases; unmatched junction bases: 3. Germline-derived CDR1 and CDR2 are DFQATT and SNEGSKA (reference sequence).

This clonotype was detected many times. The chain is built from TRBV11-2 and TRBJ1-1; no definite D call. The CDR3 runs 15 residues. V was shortened by 1 base and J by 1 base, with 10 bases between the two germline ends. Germline assignment: CDR1 SGHAT and CDR2 FQNNGV. The DNA of the CDR3 is TGTGCCAGCAGCTTAGTCGTTTACGGGAACACTGAAGCTTTCTTT. This codes for CASSLVVYGNTEAFF.

The V gene is TRBV2, the J gene TRBJ1-4; no reliable D call. Germline V gene data show CDR1 as SNHLY and CDR2 as FYNNEI. Between the trimmed V and J ends, which lost 0 bases and 4 bases, there was a span of 12 bases. This CDR3 region has 16 residues. CDR3 sequence (DNA): TGTGCCAGCAGTGAAGCCCCCGGGATTTATAATGAAAAACTGTTTTTT. It specifies CASSEAPGIYNEKLFF.

The chain recombines TRBV5-1 with TRBJ2-2; D assignment may be TRBD1 or TRBD2 (5 bases each). This CDR3 has 15 residues. Germline CDR1 and CDR2: SGHRS and YFSETQ. Between the trimmed V and J ends, which lost 5 bases and 5 bases, there was a span of 16 bases. CDR3 residues: CASSVRGRFTGELFF. In nucleotides, the CDR3 is TGCGCCAGCAGTGTTCGGGGACGATTTACCGGGGAGCTGTTTTTT.

This clonotype was observed at least ten times. The rearrangement joins TRBV4-2 to TRBJ2-1; possibly TRBD2 for D (6 bases). The V end was cut by 3 bases, the J end by 0 bases, with 9 bases between. The CDR3 has 15 amino acids. Germline assignment: CDR1 LGHNA and CDR2 YNFKEQ. The CDR3 DNA follows: TGTGCCAGCAGCCAGGAGGGGAGCTCCTACAATGAGCAGTTCTTC. Amino acid sequence: CASSQEGSSYNEQFF.

This clonotype was detected only a few times. This rearrangement joins TRBV10-3 to TRBJ2-7; TRBD1 aligns across 8 bases. J gave up 5 bases and V 6 bases, and 0 bases lay outside the gene matches. Germline V lookup: CDR1 ENHRY, CDR2 SYGVKD. This CDR3 has 11 residues. CDR3 loop: CAIRGQDEQYF. In nucleotides, the CDR3 is TGTGCCATCAGGGGACAGGACGAGCAGTACTTC.

Ten or more counts support this clonotype. The chain links TRBV12-3 or TRBV12-4 to TRBJ2-7; 7 nucleotides agree with TRBD2. After removal of 6 bases from V and 3 bases from J, the junction contained 8 bases not matched to a gene. The CDR3 contains 14 residues. The CDR3 region is CASRMSGGGYEQYF. The CDR3, as DNA: TGTGCCAGCAGAATGTCGGGGGGTGGCTACGAGCAGTACTTC.

This clonotype has a count of ten or more. The J gene is TRBJ2-1, the V gene TRBV10-3; D is possibly TRBD1 or TRBD2 (5 bases each). The CDR3 extends over 16 amino acids. Germline lookup yields CDR1 ENHRY and CDR2 SYGVKD. V lost 4 bases to trimming and J lost 1 base, with 14 bases between them. This chain's CDR3 is CAISGPVEGSYNEQFF. The DNA for the CDR3 is TGTGCCATCAGTGGACCCGTCGAGGGGTCCTACAATGAGCAGTTCTTC.